This T cell receptor (beta chain) stems from a study of blood T cells in healthy people across ages. Study-level points and caveats: Estimated diversity across one million T cells was deemed an underestimate. Relative to aged donors, long-lived donors carried more naive CD4+ cells and displayed higher diversity.

All donors came from Russia, were Caucasian and healthy, and spanned ages roughly 6 to 100. In this sample, this clonotype turned up a few times. The antigen remains unidentified. Sample-barcoded 5' priming and a J-beta primer mix drove a second PCR of roughly 7 to 11 cycles. TCRdb analysed the 5' RACE reads with MiXCR anew, one entry per CDR3 protein. The sample holds some 1.4 million distinct CDR3 sequences, approximately 40% seen once. Germline CDR1 and CDR2: SGHRS and YFSETQ. The length of the CDR3 is 17 residues. V trimming: 4 bases; J trimming: 1 base; junction bases outside the gene matches: 5. This receptor was obtained from a woman aged 18-30 years in good health. This chain connects TRBV5-1 to TRBJ2-6; 10 bases fit TRBD1. The sequencing input was blood. The CDR3 coding sequence is TGCGCCAGCAGCAGAGGACAGGGGGTGTCTGGGGCCAACGTCCTGACTTTC. Amino acids: CASSRGQGVSGANVLTF.